This T cell receptor beta chain came from a study of T cells after yellow fever vaccination. The CDR3 contains 15 residues. With 4 bases removed from V and 4 bases from J, the gap between germline ends came to 17 bases. CDR1 and CDR2 from the germline V gene are DFQATT and SNEGSKA (reference sequence). Findings and limits, study-wide: Subsequent to the booster, the majority of primary-vaccination clones reappeared (around 96% CD4, more than 70% CD8). Abundant bulk-population clonotypes could contaminate the FACS-sorted repertoires.

Points on this clonotype: Its specificity is unknown.

TCRdb analysed the 5' RACE reads with MiXCR anew, one entry per CDR3 protein. The table has 620,000 or so distinct CDR3 sequences, around an eighth seen once. The chain carries TRBV20-1 and TRBJ1-5; D is uncertain. The TCR sequence derives from a man aged 25 to 40 who received the YFV17D yellow fever vaccine. Sequencing used PBMCs, obtained on the day of the yellow fever booster vaccination. CDR3 sequence (DNA): TGCAGTGCTAAAGTTACAGACACTCTGAATCAGCCCCAGCATTTT. Translation gives CSAKVTDTLNQPQHF.